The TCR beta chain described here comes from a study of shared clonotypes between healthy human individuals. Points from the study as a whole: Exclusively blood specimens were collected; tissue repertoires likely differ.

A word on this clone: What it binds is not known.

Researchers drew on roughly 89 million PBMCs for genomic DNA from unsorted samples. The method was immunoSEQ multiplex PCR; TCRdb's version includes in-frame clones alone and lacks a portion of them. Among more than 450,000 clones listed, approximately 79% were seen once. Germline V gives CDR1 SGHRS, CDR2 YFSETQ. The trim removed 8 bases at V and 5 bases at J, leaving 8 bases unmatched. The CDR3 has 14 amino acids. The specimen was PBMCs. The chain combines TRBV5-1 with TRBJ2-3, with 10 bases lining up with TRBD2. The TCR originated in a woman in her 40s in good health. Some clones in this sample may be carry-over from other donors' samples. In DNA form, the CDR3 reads TGCGCCAGTAGACTCGGGACTAGCGTAGATACGCAGTATTTT. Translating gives CASRLGTSVDTQYF. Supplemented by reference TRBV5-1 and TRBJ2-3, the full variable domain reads KAGVTQTPRYLIKTRGQQVTLSCSPISGHRSVSWYQQTPGQGLQFLFEYFSETQRNKGNFPGRFSGRQFSNSRSEMNVSTLELGDSALYLCASRLGTSVDTQYFGPGTRLTVL.